Listed below are T cell receptor beta chains from one sample, sequenced in a study of T cells in Graves' hyperthyroidism and ophthalmopathy. TCRdb fed the multiplex PCR reads into MiXCR, producing one record per CDR3 protein. The table has under 400,000 distinct CDR3 sequences, roughly an eighth seen once. Material: blood. The receptors originated from a woman younger than 30 with Graves' hyperthyroidism. Both conserved end residues are part of each CDR3. The D gene is left open where the match is weak. Clone sizes are given selectively: once, few, many, or a class where the clone is expanded.

v_call: TRBV12-3/TRBV12-4
j_call: TRBJ2-1
clone_size: many
d_call: NA
cdr3_nt: TGTGCCAGCAGTCCCCTCACACAGGGTCCCATACACAATGAGCAGTTCTTC
cdr3_aa: CASSPLTQGPIHNEQFF

v_call: TRBV28
j_call: TRBJ1-1
clone_size: many
d_call: NA
cdr3_nt: TGTGCCAGCAGTTTGGCGGTGAACACTGAAGCTTTCTTT
cdr3_aa: CASSLAVNTEAFF

v_call: TRBV4-1
j_call: TRBJ1-2
clone_size: many
d_call: NA
cdr3_nt: TGCGCCAGCAGCCAAGAGGGCAGCGACTTTGACTATGGCTACACCTTC
cdr3_aa: CASSQEGSDFDYGYTF

v_call: TRBV28
j_call: TRBJ2-7
clone_size: many
d_call: NA
cdr3_nt: TGTGCCAGCAGGCTGACGGGGTCCTACGAGCAGTACTTC
cdr3_aa: CASRLTGSYEQYF

v_call: TRBV7-2
j_call: TRBJ1-5
clone_size: many
d_call: NA
cdr3_nt: TGTGCCAGCAGCTTAGCCTCAGGTTGGGGCAATCAGCCCCAGCATTTT
cdr3_aa: CASSLASGWGNQPQHF

v_call: TRBV28
j_call: TRBJ2-2
clone_size: many
d_call: NA
cdr3_nt: TGTGCCTGGCGGGGCAACACCGGGGAGCTGTTTTTT
cdr3_aa: CAWRGNTGELFF

v_call: TRBV10-3
j_call: TRBJ1-5
clone_size: many
d_call: NA
cdr3_nt: TGTGCCATCAGTGAGTCTGGGGGAAATCAGCCCCAGCATTTT
cdr3_aa: CAISESGGNQPQHF

v_call: TRBV7-9
j_call: TRBJ2-7
clone_size: few
d_call: NA
cdr3_nt: TGTGCCAGCAGCTCCAAGACAGCCACCTACGAGCAGTACTTC
cdr3_aa: CASSSKTATYEQYF

v_call: TRBV5-1
j_call: TRBJ2-3
clone_size: many
d_call: NA
cdr3_nt: TGCGCCAGCGCTCGTGGGACGGAACGCACAGATACGCAGTATTTT
cdr3_aa: CASARGTERTDTQYF

v_call: TRBV28
j_call: TRBJ1-2
clone_size: many
d_call: TRBD1
cdr3_nt: TGTGCCAGCAGTCCCCCTTTGGGAGAGGGGGCCCCCTATGGCTACACCTTC
cdr3_aa: CASSPPLGEGAPYGYTF

v_call: TRBV29-1
j_call: TRBJ1-4
clone_size: few
d_call: TRBD1
cdr3_nt: TGCAGCGTTTACCAGGGGGCAACTAATGAAAAACTGTTTTTT
cdr3_aa: CSVYQGATNEKLFF

v_call: TRBV28
j_call: TRBJ2-2
clone_size: NA
d_call: TRBD2
cdr3_nt: TGTGCCGGCAGTTTAGCCCCGGGAGGGGAAGCTGTCTTT
cdr3_aa: CAGSLAPGGEAVF

v_call: TRBV27
j_call: TRBJ2-1
clone_size: few
d_call: NA
cdr3_nt: TGTGCCAGCGACCTTGAGCAGTTCTTC
cdr3_aa: CASDLEQFF

v_call: TRBV7-8
j_call: TRBJ2-7
clone_size: NA
d_call: NA
cdr3_nt: TGTGCCAGCAGCTACCGCGATACTCAGGGCCTAACCTACGAGCAGTACTTC
cdr3_aa: CASSYRDTQGLTYEQYF

v_call: TRBV7-3
j_call: TRBJ2-2
clone_size: many
d_call: NA
cdr3_nt: TGTGCCAGCAGACAGGGAGGGCCAGTCACCGGGGAGCTGTTTTTT
cdr3_aa: CASRQGGPVTGELFF

v_call: TRBV27
j_call: TRBJ2-7
clone_size: many
d_call: NA
cdr3_nt: TGTGCCAGCAGTTTAGAGACAGGACGTGACTACGAGCAGTACTTC
cdr3_aa: CASSLETGRDYEQYF

v_call: TRBV27
j_call: TRBJ2-7
clone_size: few
d_call: NA
cdr3_nt: TGTGCCAGTACCCCACGGGACAATTCCTACGAGCAGTACTTC
cdr3_aa: CASTPRDNSYEQYF

v_call: TRBV18
j_call: TRBJ1-1
clone_size: many
d_call: NA
cdr3_nt: TGTGCCAGCTCACCCAATACAGTACTGAACACTGAAGCTTTCTTT
cdr3_aa: CASSPNTVLNTEAFF

v_call: TRBV3-1
j_call: TRBJ2-1
clone_size: many
d_call: NA
cdr3_nt: TGTGCCAGCAGCCAAGATATCCGGAACAATGAGCAGTTCTTC
cdr3_aa: CASSQDIRNNEQFF

v_call: TRBV6-6
j_call: TRBJ1-2
clone_size: many
d_call: TRBD1
cdr3_nt: TGTGCCAGCAGTTACTCAGGAGACAGGGGGCCCGGTGGCTACACCTTC
cdr3_aa: CASSYSGDRGPGGYTF

v_call: TRBV30
j_call: TRBJ2-1
clone_size: many
d_call: TRBD2
cdr3_nt: TGTGCCTGGCTTAGCGGGAGAGGGGCCTTGAACAATGAGCAGTTCTTC
cdr3_aa: CAWLSGRGALNNEQFF

v_call: TRBV7-3
j_call: TRBJ2-1
clone_size: many
d_call: TRBD2
cdr3_nt: TGTGCCAGCAAGAATAGCGGGGGGGCCTACAATGAGCAGTTCTTC
cdr3_aa: CASKNSGGAYNEQFF

v_call: TRBV6-2/TRBV6-3
j_call: TRBJ2-7
clone_size: few
d_call: NA
cdr3_nt: TGTGCCAGCAGTTCTGGGGAAGCAAACGAGCAGTACTTC
cdr3_aa: CASSSGEANEQYF

v_call: TRBV2
j_call: TRBJ2-2
clone_size: many
d_call: TRBD1
cdr3_nt: TGTGCCAGCAGGGACAGGGCGAACACCGGGGAGCTGTTTTTT
cdr3_aa: CASRDRANTGELFF

v_call: TRBV4-2
j_call: TRBJ1-5
clone_size: many
d_call: TRBD1
cdr3_nt: TGTGCCAGCAGCCAAAATCCCGGGACAGATAATCAGCCCCAGCATTTT
cdr3_aa: CASSQNPGTDNQPQHF

v_call: TRBV6-1
j_call: TRBJ2-5
clone_size: many
d_call: TRBD2
cdr3_nt: TGTGCCAGCATACGCGGGAGAGGGGAGACCCAGTACTTC
cdr3_aa: CASIRGRGETQYF

v_call: TRBV5-1
j_call: TRBJ1-6
clone_size: NA
d_call: TRBD1
cdr3_nt: TGCGCCAGCAGCTTGGACAGGGGTTCTTCACCCCTCCACTTT
cdr3_aa: CASSLDRGSSPLHF

v_call: TRBV6-2/TRBV6-3
j_call: TRBJ2-7
clone_size: NA
d_call: TRBD1
cdr3_nt: TGTGCCAGCAGTTACTCTGTTATAGGGGGCCACGAGCAGTACTTC
cdr3_aa: CASSYSVIGGHEQYF

v_call: TRBV29-1
j_call: TRBJ1-2
clone_size: many
d_call: NA
cdr3_nt: TGCAGCGTTGAAGGTTCGACGTCAGGGTTCTATGGCTACACCTTC
cdr3_aa: CSVEGSTSGFYGYTF

v_call: TRBV24-1
j_call: TRBJ2-5
clone_size: many
d_call: TRBD1
cdr3_nt: TGTGCCACCAGTGACCGGGACAGGGGGCTTGAGACCCAGTACTTC
cdr3_aa: CATSDRDRGLETQYF

v_call: TRBV18
j_call: TRBJ1-1
clone_size: many
d_call: NA
cdr3_nt: TGTGCCAGCTCACCGTGGGAGGGTGAAGCTTTCTTT
cdr3_aa: CASSPWEGEAFF

v_call: TRBV7-8
j_call: TRBJ2-1
clone_size: many
d_call: NA
cdr3_nt: TGTGCCAGCAGCGATAGGGGGGCTTTATACAATGAGCAGTTCTTC
cdr3_aa: CASSDRGALYNEQFF

v_call: TRBV5-1
j_call: TRBJ1-1
clone_size: many
d_call: NA
cdr3_nt: TGCGCCAGCAGCTTGGGGGGGGCTTTGACTGAAGCTTTCTTT
cdr3_aa: CASSLGGALTEAFF

v_call: TRBV18
j_call: TRBJ1-3
clone_size: NA
d_call: NA
cdr3_nt: TGTGCCAGCTCGCCCACGGAGCCCCAACCTGGAAACACCATATATTTT
cdr3_aa: CASSPTEPQPGNTIYF

v_call: TRBV20-1
j_call: TRBJ2-3
clone_size: NA
d_call: TRBD2
cdr3_nt: TGCAGTGCTAGAGAGCCCCTGACTAGCGGGAGGGCCGGGTTAGATACGCAGTATTTT
cdr3_aa: CSAREPLTSGRAGLDTQYF

v_call: TRBV5-8
j_call: TRBJ1-1
clone_size: many
d_call: NA
cdr3_nt: TGTGCCAGCAGCCAAGGGACCTCTCCTGAAGCTTTCTTT
cdr3_aa: CASSQGTSPEAFF

v_call: TRBV6-5
j_call: TRBJ2-1
clone_size: NA
d_call: TRBD1
cdr3_nt: TGTGCCAGCAGTTATATCATCGGGACAGGGTACAATGAGCAGTTCTTC
cdr3_aa: CASSYIIGTGYNEQFF

v_call: TRBV7-2
j_call: TRBJ1-2
clone_size: few
d_call: NA
cdr3_nt: TGTGCCAGCAACCCGGGCGGCTATGGCTACACCTTC
cdr3_aa: CASNPGGYGYTF

v_call: TRBV14
j_call: TRBJ2-5
clone_size: many
d_call: TRBD1
cdr3_nt: TGTGCCAGCAGCCACCGGGACAGGGGGCGTTCAGGAGAGGAGACCCAGTACTTC
cdr3_aa: CASSHRDRGRSGEETQYF

v_call: TRBV20-1
j_call: TRBJ2-6
clone_size: many
d_call: NA
cdr3_nt: TGCAGTGCTCAGGGTCCCGGGGCCAACGTCCTGACTTTC
cdr3_aa: CSAQGPGANVLTF